Below, one T cell receptor beta chain is given with its context. Its target is unknown. These data come from a study of PD-L1 blockade in urothelial cancer. On the study more broadly: Patients took up atezolizumab at some point between 2012 and 2014 at 1,200 mg intravenously every 3 weeks. Before enrollment, 0 to 3 chemotherapy regimens had been given to patients.

V lost 5 bases, J lost 4 bases, and 7 bases stayed unmatched. This CDR3 comprises 16 residues. CDR1 and CDR2 (germline): LNHDA, SQIVND (reference sequence). Study results and caveats: Tumor-associated clones in the blood of durable-benefit patients grew more at 3 weeks.

The authors spiked synthetic TCR analog templates into each PCR. Profiling relied on immunoSEQ multiplex PCR, and the TCRdb table lists in-frame clones only, not all of them. The table lists about 42,000 clones, roughly 77% of them singletons. The V gene is TRBV19, the J gene TRBJ1-3; 11 bases agree with TRBD1. Source: PBMCs, taken around atezolizumab (anti-PD-L1) treatment. This TCR was sampled from a man aged 65-85 years with urothelial cancer. This chain's CDR3 is CASSPQDRGRGNTIYF. The CDR3 DNA sequence: TGTGCCAGTAGTCCTCAGGACAGGGGGCGCGGAAACACCATATATTTT. Filled out from reference TRBV19 and TRBJ1-3, the complete variable domain reads DGGITQSPKYLFRKEGQNVTLSCEQNLNHDAMYWYRQDPGQGLRLIYYSQIVNDFQKGDIAEGYSVSREKKESFPLTVTSAQKNPTAFYLCASSPQDRGRGNTIYFGEGSWLTVV.